A selection of T cell receptor beta chains follows, all from one sample in a study of vaccination effects on CD4 cells after COVID-19. These receptors' targets are unknown. Method: immunoSEQ multiplex PCR; TCRdb's copy keeps in-frame clones and lacks some. Of some 30,000 clones in the sample, approximately 70% were seen once. The sequencing here drew on CD4+ T cells from PBMCs cultured without peptide, taken before COVID-19 vaccination. Receptors originate from a human donor who received a COVID-19 vaccine. CDR3s include the opening cysteine and the closing phenylalanine or tryptophan. A D gene is named only where the DNA matches it firmly. Rows may omit the clone size; those that give it use once, few, many or a size class.

J gene	D gene	clone size	V gene	CDR3 DNA	CDR3 protein
TRBJ1-2	-	-	TRBV3-1/TRBV3-2	TGTGCCAGCAGCCCCGACAGCAACTATGGCTACACCTTC	CASSPDSNYGYTF
TRBJ2-5	TRBD1	-	TRBV6-5	TGTGCCAGCAGTACCGGGACAGGAGTGGAGACCCAGTACTTC	CASSTGTGVETQYF
TRBJ1-2	-	-	TRBV6-5	TGTGCCAGCAGCAATCAGGGTGGAGGCTATGGCTACACCTTC	CASSNQGGGYGYTF
TRBJ2-1	-	-	TRBV27	TGTGCCAGCAGTTTATCCCGATACAATGAGCAGTTCTTC	CASSLSRYNEQFF
TRBJ2-2	TRBD1	-	TRBV2	TGTGCCAGCAGTAGCCGGGACAGCGTCACCGGGGAGCTGTTTTTT	CASSSRDSVTGELFF
TRBJ2-5	TRBD2	-	TRBV6-5	TGTGCCAGCAGTAGGACTAGCGGGACAACTGGGACCCAGTACTTC	CASSRTSGTTGTQYF
TRBJ2-7	-	-	TRBV5-1	TGCGCCAGCAGCCACCCGACGGGATACGAGCAGTACTTC	CASSHPTGYEQYF
TRBJ1-2	-	-	TRBV19	TGTGCCAGTAGTTTCCTTCAGGGTAATCGAGACTATGGCTACACCTTC	CASSFLQGNRDYGYTF
TRBJ2-7	TRBD1	-	TRBV6-6	TGTGCCAGCAGCCGGGGACAGGGATCCGGCGAGCAGTACTTC	CASSRGQGSGEQYF
TRBJ1-2	-	-	TRBV5-1	TGCGCCAGCAGCCCACAGGGCGAGGTGGCATTGGGCTACACCTTC	CASSPQGEVALGYTF
TRBJ1-1	-	-	TRBV2	TGTGCCACAAAACAGCAGGGAGATTGGACTGAAGCTTTCTTT	CATKQQGDWTEAFF
TRBJ1-1	TRBD1	-	TRBV20-1	TGCAGTGCTGTCACAGGGGTTGAAGCTTTCTTT	CSAVTGVEAFF
TRBJ1-4	-	-	TRBV6-5	TGTGCCAGCAGTTACAGGGGAGGGGATGAAAAACTGTTTTTT	CASSYRGGDEKLFF
TRBJ1-5	TRBD1	-	TRBV3-1/TRBV3-2	TGTGCCAGCAGCCAAGGGCTCCAGGGGGCCCGGGGCGGTCAGCCCCAGCATTTT	CASSQGLQGARGGQPQHF
TRBJ1-2	TRBD1	-	TRBV7-9	TGTGCCAGCAACCGGAGGGGACAGGGGTATGGCTACACCTTC	CASNRRGQGYGYTF
TRBJ1-5	-	-	TRBV3-1/TRBV3-2	TGTGCCAGCAGCCAAGGGGGGTCCCAGCCCCAGCATTTT	CASSQGGSQPQHF
TRBJ1-4	-	once	TRBV4-1	TGCGCCAGCAGCCTTTCACTGGGGGAAAAACTGTTTTTT	CASSLSLGEKLFF
TRBJ2-7	TRBD1	-	TRBV2	TGTGCCAGCATTAAACAGGGGACGAGCTCCTACGAGCAGTACTTC	CASIKQGTSSYEQYF
TRBJ2-5	TRBD1	-	TRBV3-1/TRBV3-2	TGTGCCAGCAGCCCGACAGGGACCGCCGGGACCCAGTACTTC	CASSPTGTAGTQYF
TRBJ2-7	-	-	TRBV2	TGTGCCAGCAGTCAGGGACATCGAACCTACGAGCAGTACTTC	CASSQGHRTYEQYF
TRBJ1-1	-	-	TRBV18	TGTGCCAGCTCACCATCGGGGCAGGGGAACACTGAAGCTTTCTTT	CASSPSGQGNTEAFF
TRBJ2-1	-	-	TRBV11-3	TGTGCCAGCAGCTTAGGGGGGGCCCACAATGAGCAGTTCTTC	CASSLGGAHNEQFF
TRBJ2-7	-	-	TRBV6-6	TGTGCCAGCAGTTACGGGGGAAGACCCTACGAGCAGTACTTC	CASSYGGRPYEQYF
TRBJ2-3	TRBD1	few	TRBV30	TGTGCCTGGAGTGTATCCCCCGTGACAGGGCTTTTTGGTAGAGCAGATACGCAGTATTTT	CAWSVSPVTGLFGRADTQYF
TRBJ2-2	-	-	TRBV4-1	TGCGCCAGCAGCCAACCCACCACGAACACCGGGGAGCTGTTTTTT	CASSQPTTNTGELFF
TRBJ2-7	TRBD2	-	TRBV27	TGTGCCAGCAGCCGAGCGGGGAGTTTTAACTACGAGCAGTACTTC	CASSRAGSFNYEQYF
TRBJ2-3	TRBD2	-	TRBV4-1	TGCGCCAGCAGCCAAGTGGGGACTAGCGCAGATACGCAGTATTTT	CASSQVGTSADTQYF
TRBJ1-1	TRBD1	once	TRBV5-1	TGCGCCAGCACCACAGGGGACCGGATAGGGAACACTGAAGCTTTCTTT	CASTTGDRIGNTEAFF
TRBJ2-3	-	once	TRBV27	TGTGCCAGCTTGCAACGCGGCAACACAGATACGCAGTATTTT	CASLQRGNTDTQYF
TRBJ2-5	-	-	TRBV10-3	TGTGCCATCGCAGATCAACCCGAGACCCAGTACTTC	CAIADQPETQYF
TRBJ1-3	TRBD1	-	TRBV28	TGTGCCAGCAGTTCCCGCGGAGGGGACAGGCCGAGAAACACCATATATTTT	CASSSRGGDRPRNTIYF
TRBJ1-5	-	-	TRBV7-2	TGTGCCAGCAGCCCCCATATGTCCCAGCCCCAGCATTTT	CASSPHMSQPQHF
TRBJ2-3	TRBD2	-	TRBV10-3	TGTGCCATCAGGGCAGGACTAGCGGGGGGGCCTAGCACAGATACGCAGTATTTT	CAIRAGLAGGPSTDTQYF
TRBJ2-5	TRBD1	-	TRBV6-5	TGTGCCAGCAGACATCGTTTTGGGGGACAGGAGACCCAGTACTTC	CASRHRFGGQETQYF
TRBJ2-1	-	-	TRBV4-1	TGCGCCAGCAGCCAAGATCCTAGCCGGGTTACCTACAATGAGCAGTTCTTC	CASSQDPSRVTYNEQFF
TRBJ1-1	-	once	TRBV24-1	TGTGCCACCAGTGATTCTTACGGGGGTATGAACACTGAAGCTTTCTTT	CATSDSYGGMNTEAFF
TRBJ1-2	-	-	TRBV3-1/TRBV3-2	TGTGCCAGCAGTTTTGAGGCGGGTCATGGCTACACCTTC	CASSFEAGHGYTF
TRBJ2-7	-	few	TRBV5-6	TGTGCCAGCAGCTCACCGGGATCAAACTACGAGCAGTACTTC	CASSSPGSNYEQYF
TRBJ1-1	TRBD1	few	TRBV11-2	TGTGCCAGCAGCTTAACGACAGGGGGCACTGAAGCTTTCTTT	CASSLTTGGTEAFF
TRBJ1-1	-	-	TRBV23-1	TGCGCCAGCAGTCAGGGAGATTACACTGAAGCTTTCTTT	CASSQGDYTEAFF
TRBJ2-3	TRBD2	-	TRBV19	TGTGCCAGTAGTCCTAGCGGGGGGGGGTCAGATACGCAGTATTTT	CASSPSGGGSDTQYF